These T cell receptor beta chains were read from a single sample in a study of CXCR3-negative and CXCR3-positive naive CD8 T cells. TCRdb re-called the 5' RACE reads and shows each CDR3 protein once, DNA omitted. The specimen's table records 100,000 to 150,000 distinct CDR3 sequences. Sequencing was done on a sample of naive CXCR3- CD8+ T cells from blood. Receptor source: a human donor in good health. Some clones in this sample may be carry-over from other donors' samples. Both conserved end residues are part of each CDR3.

cdr3_length j_call v_call cdr3_aa
14 TRBJ2-7 TRBV4-3 CASSQDRTGPEQYF
15 TRBJ2-3 TRBV29-1 CSVEFPSGVLDTQYF
15 TRBJ2-7 TRBV29-1 CSVEQTASGSYEQYF
12 TRBJ2-7 TRBV3-1 CASSPNSYEQYF
14 TRBJ2-2 TRBV15 CATSRPQGEGELFF
15 TRBJ2-7 TRBV9 CASSAGGQGGYEQYF
14 TRBJ1-5 TRBV2 CASSWAGSNQPQHF
16 TRBJ1-6 TRBV4-1 CASSPSGFESNSPLHF
16 TRBJ2-2 TRBV20-1 CSARDFGLANTGELFF
17 TRBJ2-7 TRBV4-1 CASSKETDSTPNYEQYF
16 TRBJ1-1 TRBV4-3 CASSQVASMEGTEAFF
15 TRBJ1-1 TRBV5-1 CASSLGQGSNTEAFF
14 TRBJ2-1 TRBV20-1 CSASDRASYNEQFF
17 TRBJ2-1 TRBV20-1 CSAREVSFGSSYNEQFF
14 TRBJ2-7 TRBV4-2 CASSQELERDEQYF
14 TRBJ2-1 TRBV29-1 CSVEIAGGYNEQFF
14 TRBJ2-7 TRBV20-1 CSARRGLLTYEQYF
16 TRBJ2-3 TRBV3-1 CASSQARAFGTDTQYF
15 TRBJ2-7 TRBV15 CATSRDRRMGYEQYF
13 TRBJ2-7 TRBV28 CASSLVSLSEQYF
17 TRBJ2-7 TRBV12-3/TRBV12-4 CASTWTSGRASAYEQYF
13 TRBJ1-2 TRBV29-1 CSAFDGRLWGYTF
15 TRBJ2-7 TRBV5-1 CASRSPGPRDYEQYF
18 TRBJ2-6 TRBV4-3 CASSQQETGVSGANVLTF
17 TRBJ2-3 TRBV2 CASTEVLAGGPTDTQYF
15 TRBJ1-2 TRBV7-9 CASSLAVRDSYGYTF